This T cell receptor beta chain was sequenced for a study of cytomegalovirus exposure and HLA in healthy donors. At the level of the study: Earlier, some 180 million T cells were analyzed, and about 120 million unique TCR beta sequences were found among them. Study results and caveats: Among CMV-associated TCR beta chains, most appeared HLA-restricted in a later analysis.

The CDR3 contains 15 residues. Trimming took off 5 bases at V and 0 bases at J, with 11 bases between the two ends. CDR1 and CDR2 (germline): LNHDA, SQIVND (reference sequence). A note on this clone: Its antigen is as yet unknown.

A multiplex PCR was run with 60 Vbeta primers and 13 Jbeta primers. Generated by immunoSEQ multiplex PCR, the TCRdb table keeps only in-frame clones and is missing some. This sample carries about 96,000 clones, with 3% to 3.5% going to the ten biggest clones. This clonotype was sampled from a woman under 40 in good health and CMV-seronegative. The V call is TRBV19, the J call TRBJ1-3, with D tentatively TRBD1 (5 bases). The sequencing input was PBMCs. CDR3 nucleotides: TGTGCCAGTAGTCCAGACAGAAACTCTGGAAACACCATATATTTT. Translated, it gives CASSPDRNSGNTIYF.